The present T cell receptor (beta chain) was sequenced within a study of human T cells and chemical hapten exposure. About the study: Small pooled library volume differences chiefly drove per-sample TCR yield variation. General study points: The study found that DPC sensitization did not change TCRs above 1 in 1000 frequency.

Unique molecular identifiers were attached to individual cDNA molecules within the library. Per the original data handling: Per sample, the median was approximately 100,000 TCRs, with values from approximately 25,000 to 650,000. TCRdb re-derived calls from the RACE reads in MiXCR, one entry per CDR3 protein. Here the V and J calls rest on TCRdb's processing, not on the authors' analysis. This sample yields just over 90,000 distinct CDR3 sequences, of which approximately 9.7% are seen a single time; 2.9% belongs to the top ten. The germline V gene encodes CDR1 SGHKS and CDR2 YYEKEE (reference sequence). This CDR3 has 13 amino acids. This clonotype has a single count. Its antigen is currently unknown. This clone may be a read error of a much larger clone one base away. The time point: healthy volunteer bleed at 2 weeks. Total RNA was extracted from unfractionated whole blood.

The material sequenced was whole blood. The receptor was isolated from a female donor in good health. Some clones in this sample may be carry-over from other donors' samples. The rearrangement uses TRBV5-5 and TRBJ1-5; 9 bases align to TRBD1. In DNA, the CDR3 is TGTGCCAACAGCTTGAACAGGGGGCAACCCCAGCATTTT. This codes for CANSLNRGQPQHF.